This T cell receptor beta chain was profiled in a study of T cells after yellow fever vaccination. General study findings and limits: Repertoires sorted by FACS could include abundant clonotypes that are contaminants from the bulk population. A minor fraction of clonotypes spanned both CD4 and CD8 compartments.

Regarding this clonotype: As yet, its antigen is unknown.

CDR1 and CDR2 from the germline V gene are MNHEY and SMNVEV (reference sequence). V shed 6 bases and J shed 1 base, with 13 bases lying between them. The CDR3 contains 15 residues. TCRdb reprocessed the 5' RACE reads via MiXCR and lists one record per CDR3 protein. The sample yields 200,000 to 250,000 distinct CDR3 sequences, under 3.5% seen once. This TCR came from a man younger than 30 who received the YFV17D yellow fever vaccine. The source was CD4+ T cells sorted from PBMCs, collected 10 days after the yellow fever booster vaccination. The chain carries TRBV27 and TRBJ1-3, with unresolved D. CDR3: CASRSVGSSGNTIYF. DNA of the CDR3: TGTGCCAGCAGGTCTGTGGGAAGTTCTGGAAACACCATATATTTT.